The 16 T cell receptor beta chains below all came from one sample that was sequenced in a study of chemoradiotherapy in HPV16-positive cancers. Method: immunoSEQ multiplex PCR; TCRdb's copy keeps in-frame clones and lacks some. The sample shows 12,000 or so clones, more than 75% of them seen only once. This material consisted of blood, taken from a patient who underwent chemoradiotherapy. These receptors all stem from a human donor with HPV-associated anogenital cancer.

This sequence joins TRBV5-1 and TRBJ1-2, with TRBD1 matching over 11 bases. The length of the CDR3 is 15 residues. Germline CDR1 and CDR2: SGHRS and YFSETQ. The trim removed 4 bases at V and 7 bases at J, leaving 9 bases unmatched. The CDR3 here is CASSLGQGGVGGYTF. CDR3 sequence (DNA): TGCGCCAGCAGCCTGGGACAGGGGGGAGTAGGTGGCTACACCTTC.

The V call is TRBV2, the J call TRBJ2-5; D uncertain. Germline V gene data show CDR1 as SNHLY and CDR2 as FYNNEI. The CDR3 spans 13 residues. V gave up 8 bases and J gave up 5 bases, with 15 bases separating them. The DNA for the CDR3 is TGTGCCAGCGCCGGGTACGCGAGGGAGACCCAGTACTTC. This codes for CASAGYARETQYF.

This sequence joins TRBV11-2 and TRBJ2-3; no reliable D call. The V and J ends lost 4 bases and 4 bases respectively, with 3 bases between them. CDR1 is SGHAT, CDR2 FQNNGV, per germline. CDR3 length equals 11 residues. The CDR3 loop reads CASSSADTQYF. CDR3 nucleotides: TGTGCCAGCAGCTCGGCAGATACGCAGTATTTT. The full variable domain, completed using reference TRBV11-2 and TRBJ2-3, is EAGVAQSPRYKIIEKRQSVAFWCNPISGHATLYWYQQILGQGPKLLIQFQNNGVVDDSQLPKDRFSAERLKGVDSTLKIQPAKLEDSAVYLCASSSADTQYFGPGTRLTVL.

The gene calls are TRBV11-3 and TRBJ2-3; D gene unclear. Trimming took 5 bases from V and 5 from J, leaving 11 bases between them. Germline V CDR1 and CDR2: SGHNT, YENEEA. The CDR3 loop spans 13 amino acids. The CDR3 coding sequence is TGTGCCAGCAGCCACGAGGATCGAGATACGCAGTATTTT. Its translation: CASSHEDRDTQYF. The variable domain in full, completed from reference TRBV11-3 and TRBJ2-3, reads EAGVVQSPRYKIIEKKQPVAFWCNPISGHNTLYWYLQNLGQGPELLIRYENEEAVDDSQLPKDRFSAERLKGVDSTLKIQPAELGDSAVYLCASSHEDRDTQYFGPGTRLTVL.

J is TRBJ1-2 and V is TRBV7-9, with D possibly TRBD1 on 6 matching bases. CDR1 is SEHNR and CDR2 is FQNEAQ in the germline V gene (reference sequence). The CDR3 covers 16 residues. The V end was cut by 4 bases, the J end by 4 bases, with 19 bases between. CDR3: CASSWDKLAFTYGYTF. The DNA for the CDR3 is TGTGCCAGCAGCTGGGACAAGTTAGCGTTTACCTATGGCTACACCTTC.

The gene calls are TRBV7-9 and TRBJ2-3; TRBD2 matches at 9 bases. J lost 6 bases, V lost 5 bases, and 9 bases had no gene match. The CDR3 length is 15 residues. Germline assignment: CDR1 SEHNR and CDR2 FQNEAQ (reference sequence). The CDR3 DNA is TGTGCCAGCAGCGCCCATAGCGGGGGTGTTGATACGCAGTATTTT. Translated: CASSAHSGGVDTQYF.

J is TRBJ1-3 and V is TRBV7-9, with D maybe TRBD1 (5 bases). Germline CDR1 and CDR2: SEHNR and FQNEAQ (reference sequence). The CDR3 is 14 residues long. The V gene lost 5 bases and the J gene lost 6 bases, with 14 bases spanning the gap. This CDR3 reads CASSLGGLANTIYF. For the CDR3, the DNA is TGTGCCAGCAGCCTGGGGGGGTTGGCAAACACCATATATTTT.

This chain links TRBV21-1 with TRBJ2-6; the table's D call TRBD2 went unverified against the DNA. TRBV21-1 corresponds to a pseudogene. The CDR3 runs to 17 residues. The CDR3 protein is CASRTPAGCSGANVLTF. The CDR3 coding sequence is TGTGCCAGCAGAACCCCGGCGGGGTGCTCTGGGGCCAACGTCCTGACTTTC.

The chain has TRBV19 and TRBJ2-5; TRBD1 agrees at 11 bases. Trimming cost V 5 bases and J 7 bases; bases outside gene matches: 9. CDR1 is LNHDA, CDR2 SQIVND, per germline (reference sequence). This CDR3 region has 15 residues. CDR3 coding DNA: TGTGCCAGTAGTCGGACAGGGGGCGACGGGCGGACCCAGTACTTC. It translates to CASSRTGGDGRTQYF.

The V gene is TRBV11-3, the J gene TRBJ2-3; 9 nucleotides match TRBD2. CDR1 is SGHNT, CDR2 YENEEA, per germline. V trimming: 5 bases; J trimming: 1 base; junction bases outside the gene matches: 13. This CDR3 is 18 amino acids long. CDR3 protein: CASSAIGLWTSGTDTQYF. In nucleotides, the CDR3 is TGTGCCAGCAGCGCGATAGGGCTTTGGACTAGCGGCACAGATACGCAGTATTTT.

This rearrangement joins TRBV4-2 to TRBJ2-7; 10 positions agree with TRBD1. The CDR3 length is 15 residues. The germline V gene has CDR1 LGHNA and CDR2 YNFKEQ. The ends lost 1 base at V and 7 bases at J; junction bases unmatched: 7. CDR3 DNA sequence: TGTGCCAGCAGCCAAGTCGGGACAGGGGTCAAAGAGCAGTACTTC. Its translation: CASSQVGTGVKEQYF.

The chain has TRBV10-2 and TRBJ1-1; D is undetermined. Trimming removed 1 base from V and 3 bases from J, with 12 bases in between. Germline values: CDR1 WSHSY, CDR2 SAAADI. This CDR3 has 15 amino acids. In nucleotides, the CDR3 is TGCGCCAGCAGTGAGTGGTCGGGGTTAGACACTGAAGCTTTCTTT. The encoded protein is CASSEWSGLDTEAFF.

This clone has just a few counts. This chain links TRBV7-2 with TRBJ1-6; 7 bases align to TRBD1. Germline CDR1 and CDR2: SGHTA and FQGNSA. The junction had 8 bases not matched to a gene; V was cut back by 3 bases and J by 9 bases. CDR3 length: 15 amino acids. The CDR3 region is CASSFRQGGISPLHF. The DNA of the CDR3 is TGTGCCAGCAGCTTTCGACAGGGTGGGATTTCACCCCTCCACTTT.

The chain combines TRBV5-1 with TRBJ1-4; D remains ambiguous. Germline V CDR1 and CDR2: SGHRS, YFSETQ. The CDR3 is made up of 15 amino acids. The V end lost 4 bases, the J end lost 3 bases, and 13 bases lay between the germline ends. This chain's CDR3 is CASSRVGEPNEKLFF. As DNA, the CDR3 is TGCGCCAGCAGCCGGGTGGGAGAGCCTAATGAAAAACTGTTTTTT. Full variable domain (outside the CDR3, taken from reference TRBV5-1 and TRBJ1-4): KAGVTQTPRYLIKTRGQQVTLSCSPISGHRSVSWYQQTPGQGLQFLFEYFSETQRNKGNFPGRFSGRQFSNSRSEMNVSTLELGDSALYLCASSRVGEPNEKLFFGSGTQLSVL.

This clone came up once. CDR3 sequence reads: CASSLWGGAGPALYGYTF. The CDR3, as DNA: TGTGCCAGCAGTTTATGGGGCGGGGCGGGGCCTGCCTTATATGGCTACACCTTC. The chain recombines TRBV27 with TRBJ1-2, with D perhaps matching TRBD1 (5 bases). Trimming took 1 base from V and 5 from J, leaving 23 bases between them. This CDR3 contains 18 residues. Looked up from germline, CDR1 is MNHEY and CDR2 is SMNVEV (reference sequence).

The V and J genes are TRBV4-3 and TRBJ2-1; 13 bases fit TRBD2. The CDR3 covers 17 residues. The V gene end was trimmed by 1 base and the J gene end by 4 bases; junction bases not matched to a gene: 4. CDR1 and CDR2 from the germline V gene are LGHNA and YSLEER. The CDR3, as DNA: TGCGCCAGCAGCCAAGGGTTGACTAGCGGGGGGTACAATGAGCAGTTCTTC. Encoded protein: CASSQGLTSGGYNEQFF.